Listed below are T cell receptor beta chains from one sample, sequenced in a study of T cell changes during pregnancy in multiple sclerosis. Data came from immunoSEQ multiplex PCR; TCRdb stores just in-frame clones and leaves some out. This table has under 60,000 clones, about 90% appearing once. This specimen was CD4+ T cells from peripheral blood mononuclear cells, taken after pregnancy. These receptors all come from a female donor with multiple sclerosis, enrolled in a pregnancy study. The CDR3 runs from the conserved cysteine through the conserved F or W. The D gene is left open where the match is weak. Clone size is shown for a subset of rows, as once, few, many or a class of expanded clone.

J,V,size,D,CDR3,DNA
TRBJ2-4,TRBV2,.,TRBD2,CASSGLGLAFNQYF,TGTGCCAGCAGTGGATTGGGACTAGCTTTCAATCAGTACTTC
TRBJ1-1,TRBV7-9,.,TRBD1,CASSPVAGGRTEAFF,TGTGCCAGCAGCCCCGTGGCAGGGGGGCGCACTGAAGCTTTCTTT
TRBJ2-3,TRBV30,.,TRBD2,CAWSIGGSGVSTDTQYF,TGTGCCTGGAGTATCGGGGGTAGCGGGGTTAGTACAGATACGCAGTATTTT
TRBJ1-1,TRBV30,.,.,CGGSPASNTEAFF,TGTGGCGGAAGTCCAGCGTCGAACACTGAAGCTTTCTTT
TRBJ1-3,TRBV2,few,.,CASSARVIGNTIYF,TGTGCCAGCAGTGCTCGGGTTATTGGAAACACCATATATTTT
TRBJ2-1,TRBV7-9,.,TRBD2,CASSSLGTRVDEQFF,TGTGCCAGCAGCTCCCTCGGGACTAGGGTCGATGAGCAGTTCTTC
TRBJ2-1,TRBV5-4,.,TRBD2,CASSLGAGGVISSQFF,TGTGCCAGCAGCTTGGGAGCGGGAGGAGTAATTTCAAGTCAGTTCTTC
TRBJ2-3,TRBV4-2,.,.,CASSQRTQGTFHF,TGTGCCAGCAGCCAAAGAACACAGGGAACTTTTCATTTT
TRBJ1-4,TRBV21-1,.,.,CASSKTGGAEKLFF,TGTGCCAGCAGCAAAACAGGGGGCGCCGAAAAACTGTTTTTT
TRBJ2-3,TRBV5-4,.,TRBD1,CAVGGDREKDTQYF,TGTGCCGTCGGCGGGGACAGGGAGAAAGATACGCAGTATTTT
TRBJ2-2,TRBV15,.,.,CATSHFTGSGELFF,TGTGCCACCAGCCACTTTACAGGGTCCGGGGAGCTGTTTTTT
TRBJ2-7,TRBV7-9,.,.,CASSLQSLSYEQYF,TGTGCCAGCAGCTTACAATCTCTATCCTACGAGCAGTACTTC
TRBJ2-2,TRBV7-2,.,TRBD2,CASSLAGRAGGELFF,TGTGCCAGCAGCTTAGCCGGGAGGGCAGGCGGGGAGCTGTTTTTT
TRBJ1-3,TRBV29-1,.,.,CSARGSTEFNTIYF,TGCAGCGCCCGAGGCTCAACTGAGTTCAACACCATATATTTT
TRBJ1-1,TRBV11-3,.,.,CASSVIADAEAFF,TGTGCCAGCAGTGTCATAGCCGATGCTGAAGCTTTCTTT
TRBJ2-7,TRBV18,.,TRBD2,CASSRGGRAEEQYF,TGTGCCAGCTCACGGGGCGGGAGGGCCGAAGAGCAGTACTTC
TRBJ1-5,TRBV11-1,.,.,CASSLSRNQPQHF,TGTGCCAGCAGCTTGAGCAGGAATCAGCCCCAGCATTTT
TRBJ2-2,TRBV6-5,few,.,CASKPRRNTGELFF,TGTGCCAGCAAACCTAGGAGGAACACCGGGGAGCTGTTTTTT
TRBJ1-5,TRBV18,.,.,CASSPGGDQPQHF,TGTGCCAGCTCACCGGGGGGGGATCAGCCCCAGCATTTT
TRBJ2-2,TRBV25-1,.,.,CASSEFASYPGELFF,TGTGCCAGCAGTGAATTTGCTAGTTATCCCGGGGAGCTGTTTTTT
TRBJ2-7,TRBV25-1,.,.,CASKWRQTHEQYF,TGTGCCAGCAAGTGGCGACAGACCCACGAGCAGTACTTC
TRBJ1-3,TRBV4-2,few,TRBD1,CASSQAIQGVGNTIYF,TGTGCCAGCAGCCAAGCCATCCAGGGGGTTGGAAACACCATATATTTT
TRBJ1-1,TRBV6-1,.,.,CASSSQGDTEAFF,TGTGCCAGCAGTTCACAGGGAGACACTGAAGCTTTCTTT
TRBJ1-1,TRBV11-1,.,.,CASSLVAAPLGTEAFF,TGTGCCAGCAGCTTAGTGGCGGCGCCACTAGGCACTGAAGCTTTCTTT
TRBJ2-7,TRBV11-3,.,.,CASSLSGEQYF,TGTGCCAGCAGCTTATCCGGGGAGCAGTACTTC
TRBJ1-1,TRBV12-5,medium-sized,.,CASGHSPDSSEAFF,TGTGCTAGTGGTCACTCGCCGGACAGCAGTGAAGCTTTCTTT
TRBJ2-6,TRBV5-6,once,.,CASSLAGRSGANVLTF,TGTGCCAGCAGCTTGGCTGGGCGCTCTGGGGCCAACGTCCTGACTTTC
TRBJ2-1,TRBV28,.,TRBD1,CASRTGTGVNEQFF,TGTGCCAGCAGGACCGGGACAGGGGTCAATGAGCAGTTCTTC
TRBJ2-3,TRBV30,.,.,CAWSVDRGITDTQYF,TGTGCCTGGAGTGTCGACCGGGGTATTACAGATACGCAGTATTTT
TRBJ2-1,TRBV5-1,.,TRBD1,CASSQGTGNSGEEQFF,TGCGCCAGCAGCCAAGGGACAGGGAACTCCGGGGAAGAGCAGTTCTTC
TRBJ2-7,TRBV6-5,.,TRBD1,CASSYSGDSYYEQYF,TGTGCCAGCAGTTACTCGGGGGACAGCTACTACGAGCAGTACTTC
TRBJ2-7,TRBV10-1,.,TRBD2,CASSGATGTSGYPPPREQYF,TGCGCCAGCAGTGGAGCGACCGGGACTAGCGGGTACCCACCACCTAGGGAGCAGTACTTC
TRBJ1-4,TRBV6-5,.,TRBD1,CASSRQGGGNEKLFF,TGTGCCAGCAGTCGACAGGGTGGGGGTAATGAAAAACTGTTTTTT
TRBJ2-1,TRBV5-1,.,.,CASSQGGGNEQFF,TGCGCCAGCTCCCAGGGAGGGGGCAATGAGCAGTTCTTC
TRBJ2-7,TRBV6-5,.,.,CASSRGHGGLYEQYF,TGTGCCAGCAGTAGGGGACACGGGGGGCTTTACGAGCAGTACTTC
TRBJ2-7,TRBV5-4,.,TRBD1,CASSRTGTGSYEQYF,TGTGCCAGCAGCCGAACCGGGACAGGGTCCTACGAGCAGTACTTC
TRBJ2-2,TRBV6-5,.,TRBD2,CASTSAGGGAGELFF,TGTGCCAGCACCTCAGCGGGCGGGGGGGCCGGGGAGCTGTTTTTT
TRBJ2-7,TRBV14,.,TRBD2,CASSQETGGRYEQYF,TGTGCCAGCAGCCAAGAAACGGGGGGGCGCTACGAGCAGTACTTC
TRBJ2-7,TRBV7-9,.,.,CASSQGHPSYEQYF,TGTGCCAGCAGCCAGGGACATCCTAGCTACGAGCAGTACTTC